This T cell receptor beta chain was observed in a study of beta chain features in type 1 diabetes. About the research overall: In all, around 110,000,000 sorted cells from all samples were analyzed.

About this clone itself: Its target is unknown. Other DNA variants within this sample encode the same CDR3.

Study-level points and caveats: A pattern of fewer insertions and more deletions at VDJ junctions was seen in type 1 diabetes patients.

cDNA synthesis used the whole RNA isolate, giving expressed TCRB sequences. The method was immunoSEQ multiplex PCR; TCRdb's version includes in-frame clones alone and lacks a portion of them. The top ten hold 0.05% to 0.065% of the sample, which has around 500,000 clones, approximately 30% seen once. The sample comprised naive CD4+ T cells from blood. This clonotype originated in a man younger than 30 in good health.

CDR3 coding DNA: TGTGCCAGCAGCGTAGAGCCTACTAGCTCCTACAATGAGCAGTTCTTC. It translates to CASSVEPTSSYNEQFF. V is TRBV9 and J is TRBJ2-1; D perhaps matches TRBD2 (5 bases). With 0 bases removed from V and 0 bases from J, the gap between germline ends came to 10 bases. Germline CDR1 SGDLS, CDR2 YYNGEE. The CDR3 spans 16 residues.